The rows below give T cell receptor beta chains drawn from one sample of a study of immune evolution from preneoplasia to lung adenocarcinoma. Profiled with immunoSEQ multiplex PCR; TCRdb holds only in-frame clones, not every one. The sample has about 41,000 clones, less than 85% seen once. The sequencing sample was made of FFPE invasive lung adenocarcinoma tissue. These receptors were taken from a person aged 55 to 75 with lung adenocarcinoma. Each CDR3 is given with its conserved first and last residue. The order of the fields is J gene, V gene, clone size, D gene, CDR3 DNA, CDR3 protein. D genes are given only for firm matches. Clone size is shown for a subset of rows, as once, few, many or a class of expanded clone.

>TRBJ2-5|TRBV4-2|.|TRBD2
TGTGCCAGCAGTCGCAGGGGGGGCCCCGGACTAGCGGGAGTTCGAGAGACCCAGTACTTC
CASSRRGGPGLAGVRETQYF
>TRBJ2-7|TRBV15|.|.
TGTGCCACCAGCAGAGAAACGGAGAACGAGCAGTACTTC
CATSRETENEQYF
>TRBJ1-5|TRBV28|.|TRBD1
TGTGCCAGCAGTTTGTATACGACAGGGGCCAATCAGCCCCAGCATTTT
CASSLYTTGANQPQHF
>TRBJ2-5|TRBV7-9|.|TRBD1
TGTGCCAGCAGCTTAATCCTGACAGGGATAGAAGAGACCCAGTACTTC
CASSLILTGIEETQYF
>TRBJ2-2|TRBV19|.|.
TGTGCCAGTTCCAGGGGGGGCACCGGGGAGCTGTTTTTT
CASSRGGTGELFF
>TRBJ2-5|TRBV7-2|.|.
TGTGCCAGCAGCTTAAACAAGCGCCTAGAGACCCAGTACTTC
CASSLNKRLETQYF
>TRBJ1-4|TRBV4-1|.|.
TGCGCCAGCAGCCAAGATCGGGAGGGAAAACTGTTTTTT
CASSQDREGKLFF
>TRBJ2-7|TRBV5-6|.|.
TGTGCCAGCAGCTTATACGGGAGTTTTTACGAGCAGTACTTC
CASSLYGSFYEQYF
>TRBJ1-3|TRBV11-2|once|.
TGTGCCAGCAGCTTAGAAAGGTGGCCCGGAAACACCATATATTTT
CASSLERWPGNTIYF
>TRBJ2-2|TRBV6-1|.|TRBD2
TGTGCCAGCAGGATACTAGCGGGAGGGCCCGGGGAGCTGTTTTTT
CASRILAGGPGELFF
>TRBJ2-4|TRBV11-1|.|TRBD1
TGTGCCAGCAGCCCGAACTATGACAGGGACATTCAGTACTTC
CASSPNYDRDIQYF
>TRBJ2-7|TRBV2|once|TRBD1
TGTGCCAGCAGATTGACCCGGGACAGGGGACACGAGCAGTACTTC
CASRLTRDRGHEQYF
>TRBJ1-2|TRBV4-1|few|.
TGCGCCAGCAGCCAAGACAGGCGGCCTCCTAACTATGGCTACACCTTC
CASSQDRRPPNYGYTF
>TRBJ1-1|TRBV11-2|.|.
TGTGCCAGCAGCTTAGTAACCCCGGGGGTGGAAGCTTTCTTT
CASSLVTPGVEAFF
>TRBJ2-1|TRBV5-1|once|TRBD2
TGCGCCAGCAGCTGGCCTTTGGGCAGGACTAGCGCCCTCAATGAGCAGTTCTTC
CASSWPLGRTSALNEQFF
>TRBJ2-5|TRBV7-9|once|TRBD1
TGTGCCAGCAGCTTAGTTAGAGGACAGGGATACCAAGAGACCCAGTACTTC
CASSLVRGQGYQETQYF
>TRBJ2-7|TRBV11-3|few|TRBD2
TGTGCCAGCAGCTTCGCCGGGACTAGCAGGGGCTCCTACGAGCAGTACTTC
CASSFAGTSRGSYEQYF
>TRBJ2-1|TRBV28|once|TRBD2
TGTGCCAGCAGTCCCAATAGCGGGAGGATATACAATGAGCAGTTCTTC
CASSPNSGRIYNEQFF